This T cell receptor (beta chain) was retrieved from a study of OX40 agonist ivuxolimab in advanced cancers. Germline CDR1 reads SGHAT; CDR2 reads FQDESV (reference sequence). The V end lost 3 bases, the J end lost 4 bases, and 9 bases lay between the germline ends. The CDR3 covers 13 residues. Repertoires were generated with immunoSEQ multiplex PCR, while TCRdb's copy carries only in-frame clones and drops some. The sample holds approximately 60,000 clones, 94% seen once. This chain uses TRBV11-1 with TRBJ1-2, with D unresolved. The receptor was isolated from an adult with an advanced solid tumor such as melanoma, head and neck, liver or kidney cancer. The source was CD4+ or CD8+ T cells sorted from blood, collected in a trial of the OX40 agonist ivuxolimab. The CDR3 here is CASSFRSRYGYTF. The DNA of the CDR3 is TGTGCCAGCAGCTTCAGGAGCCGCTATGGCTACACCTTC.